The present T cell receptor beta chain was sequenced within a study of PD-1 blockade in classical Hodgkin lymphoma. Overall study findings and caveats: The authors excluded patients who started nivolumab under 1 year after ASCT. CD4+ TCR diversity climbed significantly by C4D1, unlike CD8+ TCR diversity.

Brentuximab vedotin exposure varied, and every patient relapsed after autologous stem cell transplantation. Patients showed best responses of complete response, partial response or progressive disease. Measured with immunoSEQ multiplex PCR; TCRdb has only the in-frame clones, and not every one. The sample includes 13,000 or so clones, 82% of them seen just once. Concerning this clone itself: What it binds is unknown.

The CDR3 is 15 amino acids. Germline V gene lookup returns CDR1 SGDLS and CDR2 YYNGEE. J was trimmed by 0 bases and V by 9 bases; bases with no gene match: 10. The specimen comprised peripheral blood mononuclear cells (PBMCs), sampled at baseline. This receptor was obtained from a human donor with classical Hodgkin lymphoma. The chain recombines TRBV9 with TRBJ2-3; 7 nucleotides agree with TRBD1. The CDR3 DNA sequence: TGTGCCACCTCACCACCGGGACAGAGCACAGATACGCAGTATTTT. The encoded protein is CATSPPGQSTDTQYF.